This T cell receptor (beta chain) appears in the sequencing data of a study of blood T cell repertoires in COVID-19. The trim removed 5 bases at V and 4 bases at J, leaving 9 bases unmatched. The CDR3 is 18 residues long. Per the germline V gene, CDR1 is SGHDN and CDR2 is FVKESK. TCRdb's table, derived via immunoSEQ multiplex PCR, lists solely in-frame clones and lacks some. The sample consists of around 150,000 clones, about 77% of them appearing once. Sequencing input: peripheral blood. J is TRBJ2-6 and V is TRBV14, with TRBD2 identical over 12 bases. The clonotype comes from a woman aged 80 or over with acute or convalescent COVID-19. The CDR3 DNA sequence: TGTGCCAGCAGCTATCTAGCGGGAGGGGGGCCCGGGGCCAACGTCCTGACTTTC. The encoded protein is CASSYLAGGGPGANVLTF.